The clone carrying this T cell receptor (beta chain) is medium-sized by share. There are 15 residues in the CDR3. V shed 7 bases and J 1 base; nucleotides not matched to a gene: 7. MiXCR was used by TCRdb to re-call the PCR reads. The table shows under 9,500 clones, with over 25% occurring only once. Every patient was untreated before thyroid surgery. The data were obtained in a study of metastatic and nonmetastatic thyroid tumors. Study-wide background: Peripheral blood and tumor or nodule samples from malignant and benign thyroid patients were compared.

This sequence was found in a female donor with papillary thyroid cancer or a benign thyroid nodule (not recorded which). Some clones in this sample may be carry-over from other donors' samples. The material sequenced was adjacent normal tissue. The rearrangement links TRBV12-3 or TRBV12-4 to TRBJ2-7, with 10 nucleotides matching TRBD1. The CDR3 here is CASTYGQGVSYEQYF. Here the CDR3 DNA reads TGTGCCAGCACCTATGGACAGGGGGTTTCCTACGAGCAGTACTTC.